This section outlines one T cell receptor (beta chain) sequence together with its context. Its antigen is unidentified. In germline, CDR1 is ENHRY, CDR2 SYGVKD. The CDR3 extends over 15 amino acids. With 10 bases clipped from V and 2 bases from J, the junction kept 8 bases outside the gene matches. The data were taken from a study of T cell responses to AZD1222 COVID-19 vaccine. Whole-study findings and limits: Mostly white British, mostly female donors; authors suggested clonal diversity may be underestimated.

Sequenced by immunoSEQ multiplex PCR; TCRdb stores in-frame clones only, minus some. The data contain about 110,000 clones, roughly nine tenths of them singletons. The clonotype was recovered from an adult who received the AZD1222 COVID-19 vaccine. The chain couples TRBV10-3 to TRBJ2-2; TRBD2 matches 9 bases. Here the sequenced sample was peripheral blood, taken 28 days after the second AZD1222 dose. CDR3 protein: CATNPAGGNTGELFF. CDR3 coding DNA: TGTGCCACAAACCCAGCGGGAGGCAACACCGGGGAGCTGTTTTTT.